Following are 10 T cell receptor beta chains from one sample sequenced in a study of Ad26.COV2.S vaccination and SARS-CoV-2 variants. The data were produced by immunoSEQ multiplex PCR, yet TCRdb's version contains in-frame clones alone and is incomplete. The data contain hundreds of thousands of clones, 80% to 95% of them seen just once; the ten biggest clones take up around 1.7%. Treatment noted: 19 received Ad26.COV2.S at low or high dose, single or two shots; several received placebo; per-sample allocation not given. Day 63 after the first injection of vaccine or placebo was the sampling time. Here the sequenced sample was peripheral blood, taken in a trial of Ad26.COV2.S vaccine versus placebo. These receptors were taken from a person aged 18-60 years who received the Ad26.COV2.S COVID-19 vaccine or a placebo.

This chain connects TRBV7-2 to TRBJ2-1; TRBD1 agrees at 11 bases. The CDR3 extends over 15 amino acids. Unmatched junction bases numbered 9, after V lost 5 bases and J lost 9 bases. Germline CDR1 and CDR2: SGHTA and FQGNSA. Here the CDR3 DNA reads TGTGCCAGCAGCCCGGGACAGGGGGTAGTCGGTGAGCAGTTCTTC. Amino acids: CASSPGQGVVGEQFF.

This clone appeared once. The CDR3 loop is CASRLGTVNTEAFF. The CDR3 region has the DNA TGCGCCAGCAGACTCGGGACGGTGAACACTGAAGCTTTCTTT. The chain links TRBV4-1 to TRBJ1-1; possibly TRBD1 for D (5 bases). CDR3 length: 14 amino acids. Trimming removed 6 bases from V and 0 bases from J, with 11 bases in between. Germline CDR1 is MGHRA and CDR2 is YSYEKL.

The chain couples TRBV4-3 to TRBJ2-3; D may be TRBD1 (5 bases). The V gene lost 0 bases and the J gene lost 4 bases, with 11 bases spanning the gap. Germline lookup yields CDR1 LGHNA and CDR2 YSLEER. CDR3 length equals 15 residues. The CDR3 here is CASSQEVWGSDTQYF. The CDR3 DNA is TGCGCCAGCAGCCAAGAAGTGTGGGGCTCAGATACGCAGTATTTT.

V and J are TRBV27 and TRBJ1-2, with 8 bases that match TRBD1. This CDR3 contains 15 residues. CDR1 and CDR2 from the germline V gene are MNHEY and SMNVEV (reference sequence). Trimming at V came to 2 bases and at J to 5 bases, leaving 7 bases not matched to a gene. CDR3 nucleotides: TGTGCCAGCAGTTTAGGGGCAGGGGGCGTATATGGCTACACCTTC. It codes for CASSLGAGGVYGYTF.

There are a few counts of this clone. Distinct nucleotide sequences in the sample also encode this CDR3. V and J are TRBV5-6 and TRBJ2-2; D call uncertain. From germline, CDR1 is SGHDT and CDR2 YYEEEE. V lost 0 bases and J 6 bases, leaving 6 bases between the germline ends. This CDR3 spans 13 amino acids. CDR3 coding DNA: TGTGCCAGCAGCTTGGGTGGGGCCGGGGAGCTGTTTTTT. Encoded protein: CASSLGGAGELFF. The full variable domain, rest sourced from reference TRBV5-6 and TRBJ2-2, is DAGVTQSPTHLIKTRGQQVTLRCSPKSGHDTVSWYQQALGQGPQFIFQYYEEEERQRGNFPDRFSGHQFPNYSSELNVNALLLGDSALYLCASSLGGAGELFFGEGSRLTVL.

V usage is TRBV7-7 and J usage is TRBJ2-5, with 7 bases aligning to TRBD1. CDR1 is SSHAT, CDR2 FNYEAQ, per germline (reference sequence). The CDR3 extends over 14 amino acids. The trim removed 1 base at V and 6 bases at J, leaving 5 bases unmatched. The CDR3 DNA reads TGTGCCAGCAGCTTAGGAGGGACAGAAAAGACCCAGTACTTC. It codes for CASSLGGTEKTQYF.

The chain recombines TRBV19 with TRBJ2-1, with 11 bases aligning to TRBD2. Germline assignment: CDR1 LNHDA and CDR2 SQIVND (reference sequence). J was trimmed by 5 bases and V by 2 bases; bases with no gene match: 5. The CDR3 runs to 16 residues. CDR3 DNA sequence: TGTGCCAGTAGTATATCCCTAGCGGGGGGAAACAATGAGCAGTTCTTC. As protein: CASSISLAGGNNEQFF.

As to this clone: No DNA is shown, since the ends of the CDR3 on it are uncertain; the CDR3 is the one TCRdb lists. The chain is built from TRBV28 and TRBJ1-6; the D call in the table, TRBD1, was not verified against the DNA. Counting both end residues, the CDR3 totals 17 amino acids. CDR1 is MDHEN and CDR2 is SYDVKM in the germline V gene. The CDR3 loop reads CASSSSGTGGRGAPLHF.

This rearrangement joins TRBV18 to TRBJ2-4, with 9 bases aligning to TRBD2. Trimming cost V 5 bases and J 5 bases; bases outside gene matches: 10. The germline CDR1 and CDR2 sequences are KGHSH and LQKENI. The CDR3 contains 16 residues. The CDR3 DNA is TGTGCCAGCTCAGACACTTCCGGGACTAGCCAAAACATTCAGTACTTC. Amino acid sequence: CASSDTSGTSQNIQYF.

The V call is TRBV20-1, the J call TRBJ2-1; D uncertain. The germline CDR1 and CDR2 sequences are DFQATT and SNEGSKA (reference sequence). Trimming took 3 bases from V and 3 from J, leaving 15 bases between them. This CDR3 spans 15 amino acids. For the CDR3, the DNA is TGCAGTGCTAGTCCCAGACCCGCGGACTACAATGAGCAGTTCTTC. Translation gives CSASPRPADYNEQFF.